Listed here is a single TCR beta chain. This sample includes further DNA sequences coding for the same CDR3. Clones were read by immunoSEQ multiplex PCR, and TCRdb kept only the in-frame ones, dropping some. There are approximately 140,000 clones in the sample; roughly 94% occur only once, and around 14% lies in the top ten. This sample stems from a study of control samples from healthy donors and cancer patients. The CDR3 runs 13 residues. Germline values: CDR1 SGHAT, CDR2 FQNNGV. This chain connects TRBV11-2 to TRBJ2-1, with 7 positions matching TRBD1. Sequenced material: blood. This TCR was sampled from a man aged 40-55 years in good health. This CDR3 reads CATRDSATNEQFF. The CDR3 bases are TGTGCTACCAGGGACAGCGCGACCAATGAGCAGTTCTTC.